Shown below are 18 T cell receptor beta chains from a single sample sequenced in a study of cytomegalovirus exposure and HLA in healthy donors. PCR primers comprised 60 Vbeta and 13 Jbeta primers. Generated by immunoSEQ multiplex PCR, the TCRdb table keeps only in-frame clones and is missing some. The sample records roughly 170,000 clones, 80% being singletons. The sequenced sample was PBMCs. The receptors stem from a man aged 25 to 40 in good health and CMV-seropositive.

V usage is TRBV5-1 and J usage is TRBJ2-1, with 8 bases aligning to TRBD2. The germline V gene encodes CDR1 SGHRS and CDR2 YFSETQ. V trimming: 3 bases; J trimming: 6 bases; junction bases outside the gene matches: 14. There are 17 residues in the CDR3. DNA of the CDR3: TGCGCCAGCAGCTCCCACTCCGGAGCAAGCGGGAGCAATGAGCAGTTCTTC. This encodes CASSSHSGASGSNEQFF.

This chain connects TRBV4-3 to TRBJ2-2; TRBD1 agrees at 8 bases. The CDR3 runs to 15 residues. V lost 6 bases, J lost 2 bases, and 5 bases stayed unmatched. CDR1 is LGHNA, CDR2 YSLEER, per germline. The CDR3 DNA is TGCGCCAGCAGAACCGGGACAGGCAACACCGGGGAGCTGTTTTTT. It specifies CASRTGTGNTGELFF.

This chain joins TRBV6-5 and TRBJ1-1; TRBD1 is a possible D gene (6 bases). CDR1 and CDR2 from the germline V gene are MNHEY and SVGAGI. V was pared by 5 bases and J by 1 base, with 11 bases between. The CDR3 totals 14 residues. The CDR3 nucleotides read TGTGCCAGCAGTAGGGGGGGGCAGAACACTGAAGCTTTCTTT. This translates into CASSRGGQNTEAFF.

The rearrangement links TRBV5-1 to TRBJ1-6, with D uncertain. The CDR3 sequence is 13 residues long. Looked up from germline, CDR1 is SGHRS and CDR2 is YFSETQ. V dropped 7 bases and J dropped 6 bases, with 11 bases sitting between them. The DNA of the CDR3 is TGCGCCAGCGCCACCACTTCTAATTCACCCCTCCACTTT. It codes for CASATTSNSPLHF.

This chain joins TRBV15 and TRBJ2-7; 8 nucleotides align to TRBD1. Trimming took 9 bases from V and 1 from J; bases not matched to a gene: 5. The CDR3 runs 13 residues. CDR1 is LNHNV, CDR2 YYDKDF, per germline (reference sequence). CDR3 amino acids: CATGQGRSYEQYF. CDR3 coding DNA: TGTGCCACTGGACAGGGACGTTCCTACGAGCAGTACTTC.

J is TRBJ1-2 and V is TRBV10-3; 7 nucleotides agree with TRBD1. CDR1 and CDR2 (germline): ENHRY, SYGVKD. The J segment lost 4 bases and the V segment lost 11 bases, leaving 10 bases of the junction unmatched. The CDR3 sequence is 13 residues long. The CDR3 DNA sequence: TGTGCCGCACGACAGGGTCGAGGCTATGGCTACACCTTC. It encodes CAARQGRGYGYTF.

The V and J genes are TRBV25-1 and TRBJ1-6, with 7 bases identical to TRBD1. The CDR3 has 16 amino acids. V lost 7 bases and J lost 7; bases outside the gene matches: 13. The germline V gene has CDR1 MGHDK and CDR2 SYGVNS. CDR3 in amino acids: CASTVGQASWNSPLHF. CDR3 nucleotide sequence: TGTGCCAGCACCGTTGGACAGGCTTCTTGGAATTCACCCCTCCACTTT.

This clone was seen only a few times. The rearrangement links TRBV7-2 to TRBJ1-1; possibly TRBD1 for D (5 bases). Germline lookup yields CDR1 SGHTA and CDR2 FQGNSA. The CDR3 has 13 residues. V gave up 8 bases and J gave up 5 bases, with 15 bases separating them. CDR3 sequence (DNA): TGTGCCAGCCTCTCCAGGGTTGGGACTGAAGCTTTCTTT. The encoded protein is CASLSRVGTEAFF.

This chain connects TRBV11-2 to TRBJ2-7, with TRBD1 identical over 7 bases. Germline V gene data show CDR1 as SGHAT and CDR2 as FQNNGV. This CDR3 spans 14 amino acids. V was pared by 4 bases and J by 5 bases, with 8 bases of the junction left unmatched. CDR3 sequence (DNA): TGTGCCAGCAGCTCATCATACAGGGGCCACGAGCAGTACTTC. Amino acids: CASSSSYRGHEQYF.

The rearrangement uses TRBV27 and TRBJ2-1; 8 nucleotides match TRBD2. V lost 5 bases to trimming and J lost 5 bases; unmatched junction nucleotides: 5. Germline V gene data show CDR1 as MNHEY and CDR2 as SMNVEV (reference sequence). This CDR3 is built from 14 residues. The CDR3 sequence: CASSVAGGNNEQFF. The DNA of the CDR3 is TGTGCCAGCAGTGTTGCGGGGGGTAACAATGAGCAGTTCTTC.

The CDR3 is CASSLDPSGRLVGTEQYF. In DNA form, the CDR3 reads TGCGCCAGCAGCTTGGATCCTAGCGGGAGACTCGTTGGAACAGAGCAGTACTTC. The rearrangement links TRBV5-1 to TRBJ2-7; 10 positions agree with TRBD2. In germline, CDR1 is SGHRS, CDR2 YFSETQ. Trimming cost V 0 bases and J 7 bases; bases outside gene matches: 16. The CDR3 consists of 18 residues.

The V call is TRBV11-3, the J call TRBJ2-7, with a tentative D call TRBD1 (5 bases). The CDR3 consists of 13 residues. Trimming took 0 bases from V and 5 from J, leaving 8 bases between them. Germline V lookup: CDR1 SGHNT, CDR2 YENEEA. The CDR3 bases are TGTGCCAGCAGCTTAGACAGGGTAAACGAGCAGTACTTC. This sequence encodes CASSLDRVNEQYF.

The gene calls are TRBV5-4 and TRBJ2-3; 8 positions match TRBD2. CDR1 and CDR2 (germline): SGHNT, YYREEE (reference sequence). The CDR3 loop spans 18 amino acids. The ends lost 0 bases at V and 0 bases at J; junction bases unmatched: 9. Written as DNA, the CDR3 is TGTGCCAGCAGCTTGGGACTAGCGACAAGGGGGAGCACAGATACGCAGTATTTT. Translation gives CASSLGLATRGSTDTQYF.

This rearrangement joins TRBV27 to TRBJ1-2; the match to TRBD1 covers 12 bases. V shed 5 bases, J shed 4 bases, and the junction held 8 bases outside the gene matches. Looked up from germline, CDR1 is MNHEY and CDR2 is SMNVEV (reference sequence). The CDR3 loop spans 16 amino acids. The CDR3 bases are TGTGCCAGCAGTCCGGGGACAGGGGGCATTCTCTATGGCTACACCTTC. Amino acids: CASSPGTGGILYGYTF.

The chain employs TRBV4-1 and TRBJ1-5; D is unresolved. Trimming cost V 1 base and J 8 bases, with 9 bases left between them. The germline gives CDR1 MGHRA, CDR2 YSYEKL. This CDR3 has 13 residues. The DNA of the CDR3 is TGCGCCAGCAGCCAAGTATTCCGCGAGCCCCAGCATTTT. As protein: CASSQVFREPQHF.

The V and J genes are TRBV15 and TRBJ2-1; 7 nucleotides match TRBD2. This CDR3 spans 14 amino acids. V was pared by 0 bases and J by 7 bases, with 3 bases of the junction left unmatched. CDR1 is LNHNV, CDR2 YYDKDF, per germline (reference sequence). The chain's CDR3 is CATSRDRGVNEQFF. The CDR3 DNA reads TGTGCCACCAGCAGAGATCGGGGGGTTAATGAGCAGTTCTTC.

The chain links TRBV19 to TRBJ1-2; D remains unclear. V lost 3 bases and J lost 9, with 17 bases in between. CDR1 and CDR2 from the germline V gene are LNHDA and SQIVND (reference sequence). This CDR3 has 14 residues. CDR3 loop: CASSIGGTANRYTF. The CDR3 region has the DNA TGTGCCAGTAGTATTGGAGGAACAGCCAACCGCTACACCTTC.

The genes are TRBV10-3 and TRBJ2-1, with D possibly TRBD1 on 6 matching bases. Germline V lookup: CDR1 ENHRY, CDR2 SYGVKD. The CDR3 runs 14 residues. Deletions cut 8 bases from V and 4 bases from J, with 15 bases between. The CDR3 spells CAIGVGGEYNEQFF. Here the CDR3 DNA reads TGTGCCATCGGGGTAGGGGGAGAGTACAATGAGCAGTTCTTC.